The 20 T cell receptor beta chains listed next were all sequenced from one sample in a study of cytomegalovirus exposure and HLA in healthy donors. The PCR made use of 60 Vbeta and 13 Jbeta primers. Only in-frame clones appear in the TCRdb table, and some are missing; sequencing was by immunoSEQ multiplex PCR. The sample records fewer than 250,000 clones, roughly 80% being singletons. Sequencing used PBMCs. The receptor source for this set is a woman aged 18-29 years in good health and CMV-seronegative.

V and J are TRBV5-1 and TRBJ2-3; maybe TRBD1 (5 bases). The germline V gene encodes CDR1 SGHRS and CDR2 YFSETQ. There are 16 residues in the CDR3. The ends were cut back, 5 bases at V and 4 bases at J, with 20 bases in the middle. This chain's CDR3 is CASRRDSARAADTQYF. The CDR3 DNA sequence: TGCGCCAGCAGAAGAGACTCAGCCAGGGCGGCAGATACGCAGTATTTT.

The chain joins TRBV29-1 to TRBJ2-1, with 7 bases aligning to TRBD1. The germline CDR1 and CDR2 sequences are SQVTM and ANQGSEA. The CDR3 is 12 residues long. V gave up 3 bases and J gave up 5 bases; unmatched junction bases: 1. CDR3 coding DNA: TGCAGCGTTGAGACAGGGAACAATGAGCAGTTCTTC. Translated: CSVETGNNEQFF.

The table lists this clone with a few counts. The chain recombines TRBV5-6 with TRBJ1-6; 8 positions agree with TRBD1. Per germline, CDR1 SGHDT and CDR2 YYEEEE. V shed 2 bases and J 10 bases; nucleotides not matched to a gene: 8. The CDR3 loop spans 15 amino acids. The CDR3 here is CASSLGQGVGSPLHF. DNA of the CDR3: TGTGCCAGCAGCTTAGGACAGGGAGTAGGGTCACCCCTCCACTTT.

V and J are TRBV19 and TRBJ1-4, with D possibly TRBD1 on 5 matching bases. The CDR3 has 14 residues. CDR1 is LNHDA, CDR2 SQIVND, per germline (reference sequence). Trimming removed 7 bases at V and 6 bases at J, with 15 bases between. DNA for the CDR3: TGTGCCAGTACCGAAGTGGGGGGGGATGAAAAACTGTTTTTT. This codes for CASTEVGGDEKLFF. Drawing the rest from reference TRBV19 and TRBJ1-4, the complete variable domain is DGGITQSPKYLFRKEGQNVTLSCEQNLNHDAMYWYRQDPGQGLRLIYYSQIVNDFQKGDIAEGYSVSREKKESFPLTVTSAQKNPTAFYLCASTEVGGDEKLFFGSGTQLSVL.

The chain couples TRBV7-6 to TRBJ1-5; D remains unclear. Germline-derived CDR1 and CDR2 are SGHVS and FNYEAQ. V lost 5 bases to trimming and J lost 2 bases, with 10 bases between them. CDR3 length equals 14 residues. CDR3 nucleotide sequence: TGTGCCAGCAGCCCCGGGGTGGGCAATCAGCCCCAGCATTTT. This translates into CASSPGVGNQPQHF.

The chain carries TRBV6-5 and TRBJ2-7; TRBD1 aligns across 8 bases. Germline CDR1 and CDR2: MNHEY and SVGAGI. V lost 0 bases, J lost 5 bases, and 6 bases stayed unmatched. The CDR3 runs 15 residues. In DNA, the CDR3 is TGTGCCAGCAGTTACTCGATCGACAGGGGCCACGAGCAGTACTTC. This codes for CASSYSIDRGHEQYF.

This clone has just one count. V usage is TRBV5-1 and J usage is TRBJ2-7, with 8 bases fitting TRBD2. The CDR3 spans 15 residues. V was pared by 4 bases and J by 2 bases, with 8 bases of the junction left unmatched. Per the germline V gene, CDR1 is SGHRS and CDR2 is YFSETQ. The CDR3 DNA is TGCGCCAGCAGCGGGGGACCGCGGGGGGCCTACGAGCAGTACTTC. This sequence encodes CASSGGPRGAYEQYF. The entire variable domain, with the rest obtained from reference TRBV5-1 and TRBJ2-7, is as follows: KAGVTQTPRYLIKTRGQQVTLSCSPISGHRSVSWYQQTPGQGLQFLFEYFSETQRNKGNFPGRFSGRQFSNSRSEMNVSTLELGDSALYLCASSGGPRGAYEQYFGPGTRLTVT.

This sequence joins TRBV4-1 and TRBJ1-4; 9 bases are shared with TRBD1. Per germline, CDR1 MGHRA and CDR2 YSYEKL. V gave up 0 bases and J gave up 6 bases; unmatched junction bases: 2. CDR3 size: 15 residues. The CDR3 bases are TGCGCCAGCAGCCAAGATGGGACAGGGTATGAAAAACTGTTTTTT. It codes for CASSQDGTGYEKLFF.

The chain employs TRBV9 and TRBJ2-7, with D possibly being TRBD2 (5 bases). CDR3 length: 15 amino acids. Germline values: CDR1 SGDLS, CDR2 YYNGEE. V dropped 0 bases and J dropped 1 base, with 11 bases sitting between them. CDR3: CASSVGLGVSYEQYF. DNA of the CDR3: TGTGCCAGCAGCGTAGGACTCGGGGTTTCCTACGAGCAGTACTTC.

The chain couples TRBV5-1 to TRBJ2-5; 9 bases map to TRBD1. The CDR3 has 13 residues. The trim removed 3 bases at V and 3 bases at J, leaving 0 bases unmatched. Germline V lookup: CDR1 SGHRS, CDR2 YFSETQ. CDR3 loop: CASSWTGEETQYF. The CDR3, as DNA: TGCGCCAGCAGCTGGACAGGGGAAGAGACCCAGTACTTC.

The chain employs TRBV2 and TRBJ1-2; TRBD1 might be the D (5 bases). V dropped 3 bases and J dropped 4 bases, with 9 bases sitting between them. This CDR3 comprises 13 residues. Germline loops: CDR1 SNHLY, CDR2 FYNNEI. The CDR3 loop reads CASSEDILYGYTF. CDR3 DNA: TGTGCCAGCAGTGAGGACATCCTCTATGGCTACACCTTC. Full variable domain (remainder filled in from reference TRBV2 and TRBJ1-2): EPEVTQTPSHQVTQMGQEVILRCVPISNHLYFYWYRQILGQKVEFLVSFYNNEISEKSEIFDDQFSVERPDGSNFTLKIRSTKLEDSAMYFCASSEDILYGYTFGSGTRLTVV.

This clone was observed a few times. V and J are TRBV5-4 and TRBJ2-1, with 7 bases fitting TRBD1. Germline trimming cut 3 bases from V and 3 bases from J; bases unmatched to any gene: 3. CDR1 and CDR2 (germline): SGHNT, YYREEE (reference sequence). This CDR3 comprises 14 residues. CDR3 sequence reads: CASSSDRDYNEQFF. The CDR3 DNA is TGTGCCAGCAGCTCCGACAGGGACTACAATGAGCAGTTCTTC.

The chain combines TRBV28 with TRBJ1-1; D might be TRBD1 (5 bases). CDR3 length: 13 amino acids. V lost 8 bases to trimming and J lost 1 base, with 11 bases between them. Germline V gene data show CDR1 as MDHEN and CDR2 as SYDVKM. The CDR3 region has the DNA TGTGCCAGCGGCATAACAGGGAACACTGAAGCTTTCTTT. Translation gives CASGITGNTEAFF.

The rearrangement joins TRBV15 to TRBJ2-2; TRBD1 matches at 10 bases. The CDR3 sequence is 16 residues long. V shed 7 bases, J shed 3 bases, and the junction held 8 bases outside the gene matches. Germline V gene lookup returns CDR1 LNHNV and CDR2 YYDKDF (reference sequence). The CDR3 DNA sequence: TGTGCCACCACCCGACCGGACAGGGGGGACACCGGGGAGCTGTTTTTT. Protein: CATTRPDRGDTGELFF.

CDR3 in amino acids: CASSGQGNSPLHF. The CDR3 DNA sequence: TGTGCCAGCAGTGGACAGGGAAATTCACCCCTCCACTTT. This sequence joins TRBV6-6 and TRBJ1-6; 8 nucleotides line up with TRBD1. CDR3 size: 13 residues. With 5 bases clipped from V and 7 bases from J, the junction kept 1 base outside the gene matches. CDR1 is MNHNY and CDR2 is SVGAGI in the germline V gene (reference sequence).

This chain uses TRBV5-4 with TRBJ2-3; 10 positions match TRBD2. This CDR3 region has 18 residues. V was pared by 0 bases and J by 0 bases, with 7 bases of the junction left unmatched. Germline V gives CDR1 SGHNT, CDR2 YYREEE (reference sequence). CDR3 sequence: CASSLVLAGATSTDTQYF. DNA of the CDR3: TGTGCCAGCAGCTTGGTTCTAGCGGGGGCGACTAGCACAGATACGCAGTATTTT.

The CDR3 sequence: CAISARTVERETQYF. The CDR3 nucleotides are TGTGCCATCAGTGCGAGGACTGTGGAGAGGGAGACCCAGTACTTC. V gene TRBV10-3 combines with J gene TRBJ2-5; a weak D match, TRBD2 (5 bases). The CDR3 totals 15 residues. In germline, CDR1 is ENHRY, CDR2 SYGVKD. Trimming removed 4 bases at V and 5 bases at J, with 17 bases between.

V and J are TRBV5-1 and TRBJ2-7, with D perhaps matching TRBD2 (6 bases). The CDR3 spans 15 residues. V was shortened by 1 base and J by 4 bases, with 15 bases between the two germline ends. Germline loops: CDR1 SGHRS, CDR2 YFSETQ. CDR3 DNA: TGCGCCAGCAGCTTGAGTACGGGAGTTAGGTACGAGCAGTACTTC. Translating it yields CASSLSTGVRYEQYF. Drawing the rest from reference TRBV5-1 and TRBJ2-7, the complete variable domain is KAGVTQTPRYLIKTRGQQVTLSCSPISGHRSVSWYQQTPGQGLQFLFEYFSETQRNKGNFPGRFSGRQFSNSRSEMNVSTLELGDSALYLCASSLSTGVRYEQYFGPGTRLTVT.

The V gene is TRBV28, the J gene TRBJ2-3, with D possibly being TRBD2 (6 bases). The V end was cut by 3 bases, the J end by 5 bases, with 21 bases between. The CDR3 is 17 amino acids. From germline, CDR1 is MDHEN and CDR2 SYDVKM. The CDR3 protein is CASSFGHGRGTGDTQYF. In DNA form, the CDR3 reads TGTGCCAGCAGTTTTGGCCACGGGCGGGGAACGGGAGATACGCAGTATTTT.

The chain links TRBV6-1 to TRBJ1-2; TRBD1 aligns across 7 bases. This CDR3 has 17 amino acids. V lost 3 bases to trimming and J lost 2 bases; unmatched junction nucleotides: 12. Germline V gives CDR1 MNHNS, CDR2 SASEGT. The DNA for the CDR3 is TGTGCCAGCAGTGACCGGGACAGCGGCGCGTCCAACTATGGCTACACCTTC. Amino acids: CASSDRDSGASNYGYTF.